A single sample is the source of the 27 T cell receptor beta chains below, sequenced in a study of regulatory T cells in long-lasting Graves disease. Arm-PCR of CDR3 regions and iRepertoire HTBI primers were the basis on which TCR beta libraries were built. MiXCR, applied by TCRdb to the multiplex PCR reads, yields one record per CDR3 protein. The table shows approximately 390,000 distinct CDR3 sequences, with around 15% occurring only once. Noted time point: newly diagnosed GD, antithyroid drugs for less than 3 months. Preparation of the TCR library used RNA extracted from PBMCs. The same sample was also studied in work on T cells in Graves' hyperthyroidism and ophthalmopathy.

The sequencing here drew on peripheral blood mononuclear cells (PBMCs), taken at new diagnosis, from a patient treated with antithyroid drugs. Receptors originate from a woman aged 18-35 years with Graves disease.

This clonotype has a handful of counts. This rearrangement joins TRBV7-9 to TRBJ1-2, with a weak D call TRBD1 (5 bases). V was pared by 6 bases and J by 4 bases, with 18 bases between. The length of the CDR3 is 15 residues. In germline, CDR1 is SEHNR, CDR2 FQNEAQ (reference sequence). CDR3 DNA sequence: TGTGCCAGCAGTTCTCCAGGGCGGGAGGTCTATGGCTACACCTTC. Protein product: CASSSPGREVYGYTF.

This clonotype has a count of ten or more. J is TRBJ2-5 and V is TRBV20-1; D is ambiguous. V lost 0 bases, J lost 5 bases, and 7 bases lay in between. The CDR3 length is 12 residues. From germline, CDR1 is DFQATT and CDR2 SNEGSKA (reference sequence). The CDR3 nucleotides are TGCAGTGCTAGAGATACGGGTGAGACCCAGTACTTC. This gives the protein CSARDTGETQYF.

As for this clonotype: A much larger clone sits a single nucleotide away, making a read error possible. This rearrangement joins TRBV3-1 to TRBJ1-5, with TRBD1 identical over 12 bases. The junction had 10 bases not matched to a gene; V was cut back by 4 bases and J by 6 bases. The germline CDR1 and CDR2 sequences are LGHDT and YNNKEL (reference sequence). The CDR3 covers 17 residues. The CDR3: CASSPGTGGDVGQPQHF. CDR3 bases: TGTGCCAGCAGCCCCGGGACAGGGGGCGACGTTGGTCAGCCCCAGCATTTT.

This clonotype was detected ten times or more. This chain connects TRBV6-1 to TRBJ1-5, with 7 bases fitting TRBD1. The length of the CDR3 is 17 residues. V lost 6 bases, J lost 1 base, and 12 bases stayed unmatched. Germline assignment: CDR1 MNHNS and CDR2 SASEGT. The CDR3 spells CASSDTVLTGSNQPQHF. The CDR3 region has the DNA TGTGCCAGCAGCGATACAGTGTTGACAGGGAGCAATCAGCCCCAGCATTTT.

This clonotype turned up a few times. This chain links TRBV6-5 with TRBJ1-6; 11 bases agree with TRBD1. The CDR3 has 17 amino acids. V shed 2 bases, J shed 10 bases, and the junction held 10 bases outside the gene matches. Germline CDR1 MNHEY, CDR2 SVGAGI. The CDR3 DNA reads TGTGCCAGCAGTTACGTATCCTGGGACAGGGGGGGATCACCCCTCCACTTT. This translates into CASSYVSWDRGGSPLHF.

This clonotype was recorded at least ten times. The chain recombines TRBV28 with TRBJ1-6; TRBD1 agrees at 7 bases. CDR1 and CDR2 (germline): MDHEN, SYDVKM. The V segment lost 2 bases and the J segment 9 bases; nucleotides outside the gene matches: 4. The CDR3 loop spans 14 amino acids. CDR3 nucleotides: TGTGCCAGCAGTTTACACCAGGGGGGTTCACCCCTCCACTTT. This translates into CASSLHQGGSPLHF.

The chain joins TRBV3-1 to TRBJ2-1, with TRBD2 matching over 12 bases. Trimming removed 0 bases from V and 6 bases from J; junction bases left unmatched: 6. The germline V gene has CDR1 LGHDT and CDR2 YNNKEL (reference sequence). This CDR3 is built from 17 residues. The DNA for the CDR3 is TGTGCCAGCAGCCAAGAGCGACTAGCGGGAGCGTCCAATGAGCAGTTCTTC. Translation gives CASSQERLAGASNEQFF.

This clonotype showed up many times. The chain recombines TRBV3-1 with TRBJ2-1; D perhaps matches TRBD2 (6 bases). CDR3 length: 15 amino acids. Per the germline V gene, CDR1 is LGHDT and CDR2 is YNNKEL (reference sequence). The V end lost 4 bases, the J end lost 0 bases, and 10 bases lay between the germline ends. The CDR3 coding sequence is TGTGCCAGCAGCCGGACTACGAGCTCCTACAATGAGCAGTTCTTC. This codes for CASSRTTSSYNEQFF.

This clonotype was seen repeatedly, ten times or more. The CDR3, as DNA: TGTGCCAGCAGCCCAATTGTTGGACTAGCGGGAACAGAGACCCAGTACTTC. Translation: CASSPIVGLAGTETQYF. This sequence joins TRBV7-6 and TRBJ2-5, with TRBD2 matching 12 bases. CDR1 is SGHVS and CDR2 is FNYEAQ in the germline V gene. V shed 5 bases, J shed 4 bases, and the junction held 11 bases outside the gene matches. This CDR3 contains 17 residues.

This clonotype was picked up a small number of times. This chain joins TRBV28 and TRBJ2-7; 14 nucleotides line up with TRBD2. This CDR3 has 18 residues. The V gene end was trimmed by 3 bases and the J gene end by 0 bases; junction bases not matched to a gene: 7. Germline values: CDR1 MDHEN, CDR2 SYDVKM. CDR3 protein: CASSFPTSGRGSSYEQYF. The CDR3 bases are TGTGCCAGCAGTTTCCCGACTAGCGGGAGGGGGAGCTCCTACGAGCAGTACTTC.

The sample holds many counts of this clonotype. This rearrangement joins TRBV5-1 to TRBJ2-7; 7 bases align to TRBD1. CDR1 is SGHRS, CDR2 YFSETQ, per germline. This CDR3 is built from 14 residues. V gave up 2 bases and J gave up 1 base; unmatched junction bases: 3. CDR3 amino acids: CASSLQGQSYEQYF. CDR3 in DNA: TGCGCCAGCAGCTTACAGGGGCAATCCTACGAGCAGTACTTC. Complete variable domain (other parts from reference TRBV5-1 and TRBJ2-7): KAGVTQTPRYLIKTRGQQVTLSCSPISGHRSVSWYQQTPGQGLQFLFEYFSETQRNKGNFPGRFSGRQFSNSRSEMNVSTLELGDSALYLCASSLQGQSYEQYFGPGTRLTVT.

In this sample, this clonotype turned up many times. The chain employs TRBV9 and TRBJ2-3, with D perhaps TRBD1 or TRBD2 (6 bases each). The V gene lost 2 bases and the J gene lost 0 bases, with 13 bases spanning the gap. In germline, CDR1 is SGDLS, CDR2 YYNGEE. This CDR3 has 16 residues. CDR3 protein: CASSVGAGSSTDTQYF. The CDR3 DNA reads as TGTGCCAGCAGCGTGGGGGCGGGGTCCAGCACAGATACGCAGTATTTT.

Here the CDR3 reads CASSADGNEKLFF. The DNA for the CDR3 is TGTGCCAGCAGTGCGGATGGTAATGAAAAACTGTTTTTT. J is TRBJ1-4 and V is TRBV6-1; D gene uncertain. In germline, CDR1 is MNHNS, CDR2 SASEGT. Trimming pared 4 bases from V and 4 bases from J, leaving 7 bases between. The CDR3 is 13 amino acids.

Notes on this clonotype: This likely traces to a read error, being one base from a far larger clone. The V and J genes are TRBV2 and TRBJ2-3, with TRBD2 identical over 8 bases. CDR1 is SNHLY and CDR2 is FYNNEI in the germline V gene. Trimming at V came to 6 bases and at J to 6 bases, leaving 11 bases not matched to a gene. This CDR3 spans 15 amino acids. The CDR3 region has the DNA TGTGCCAGCAGCTTAGGCGGGGGGACCGTGGATACGCAGTATTTT. Protein: CASSLGGGTVDTQYF.

V gene TRBV6-5 combines with J gene TRBJ2-6, with D possibly called TRBD1 or TRBD2 (5 bases each). Trimming stripped 2 bases from V and 2 bases from J, with 7 bases between. The germline V gene has CDR1 MNHEY and CDR2 SVGAGI. This CDR3 spans 15 amino acids. The chain's CDR3 is CASSYEGTGANVLTF. DNA of the CDR3: TGTGCCAGCAGTTACGAGGGGACTGGGGCCAACGTCCTGACTTTC.

This clonotype occurred many times. The chain recombines TRBV6-1 with TRBJ2-2; 8 positions match TRBD2. Germline V CDR1 and CDR2: MNHNS, SASEGT. The CDR3 spans 14 residues. The junction had 7 bases not matched to a gene; V was cut back by 6 bases and J by 7 bases. The DNA for the CDR3 is TGTGCCAGCAGCCAGCGGGAGAGGATCGGGGAGCTGTTTTTT. This sequence encodes CASSQRERIGELFF.

This clonotype was seen at least ten times. V is TRBV11-2 and J is TRBJ2-1, with D unresolved. The V gene lost 5 bases and the J gene lost 2 bases, with 13 bases spanning the gap. This CDR3 comprises 15 residues. CDR1 and CDR2 (germline): SGHAT, FQNNGV. CDR3 sequence (DNA): TGTGCCAGCAGCCCCCCTCTGGGGACCTACAATGAGCAGTTCTTC. Translating it yields CASSPPLGTYNEQFF.

The chain recombines TRBV6-5 with TRBJ1-4; D perhaps matches TRBD1 (6 bases). There are 17 residues in the CDR3. Per germline, CDR1 MNHEY and CDR2 SVGAGI. The V gene lost 2 bases and the J gene lost 5 bases, with 18 bases spanning the gap. As DNA, the CDR3 is TGTGCCAGCAGTTACCGAGGGGGGGGGACAAAAAATGAAAAACTGTTTTTT. As protein: CASSYRGGGTKNEKLFF.

This clonotype was recorded a few times. V and J are TRBV15 and TRBJ1-1, with unresolved D. V lost 1 base and J lost 4, with 7 bases in between. The germline gives CDR1 LNHNV, CDR2 YYDKDF (reference sequence). The CDR3 is made up of 13 amino acids. As DNA, the CDR3 is TGTGCCACCAGCAGAGGGGAGGTCACTGAAGCTTTCTTT. It codes for CATSRGEVTEAFF.

The CDR3 spells CASSSRGPPLANYGYTF. The CDR3 DNA follows: TGTGCCAGCAGTTCCAGGGGCCCCCCGCTAGCTAACTATGGCTACACCTTC. The rearrangement links TRBV6-5 to TRBJ1-2; a weak D match, TRBD1 (6 bases). Per the germline V gene, CDR1 is MNHEY and CDR2 is SVGAGI. The CDR3 runs to 17 residues. V was shortened by 4 bases and J by 0 bases, with 18 bases between the two germline ends.

This clonotype was picked up many times. The J gene is TRBJ2-5, the V gene TRBV7-3; the match to TRBD2 covers 8 bases. CDR1 and CDR2 from the germline V gene are SGHTA and FQGTGA. V dropped 4 bases and J dropped 5; count of bases not matched to a gene: 6. The CDR3 loop spans 14 amino acids. The CDR3 DNA reads as TGTGCCAGCAGCTCAGTAGCGGGGAGCGAGACCCAGTACTTC. Its translation: CASSSVAGSETQYF.

This clonotype was recorded a few times. At one end the junction does not follow the germline gene, possibly because of a read error. The chain combines TRBV28 with TRBJ1-2; 7 nucleotides line up with TRBD1. Germline-derived CDR1 and CDR2 are MDHEN and SYDVKM. The CDR3 covers 13 residues. The CDR3 loop reads CASSLRQGGGYAF. The CDR3 DNA follows: TGTGCCAGCAGTCTCCGACAGGGAGGTGGCTACGCCTTC.

V gene TRBV11-2 combines with J gene TRBJ2-7; D is unresolved. Germline CDR1 and CDR2: SGHAT and FQNNGV. The CDR3 has 16 amino acids. Between the trimmed V and J ends, which lost 3 bases and 3 bases, there was a span of 18 bases. CDR3 residues: CASSLARGSVYYEQYF. DNA for the CDR3: TGTGCCAGCAGCTTGGCCCGCGGCAGTGTCTACTACGAGCAGTACTTC. Full variable domain (rest looked up from reference TRBV11-2 and TRBJ2-7): EAGVAQSPRYKIIEKRQSVAFWCNPISGHATLYWYQQILGQGPKLLIQFQNNGVVDDSQLPKDRFSAERLKGVDSTLKIQPAKLEDSAVYLCASSLARGSVYYEQYFGPGTRLTVT.

This clonotype has ten or more counts. CDR3 in amino acids: CASSPKEATNTEAFF. The CDR3 nucleotides read TGTGCCAGCTCACCAAAGGAGGCTACGAACACTGAAGCTTTCTTT. The V call is TRBV18, the J call TRBJ1-1, with D unresolved. CDR1 is KGHSH and CDR2 is LQKENI in the germline V gene. V lost 2 bases and J lost 1, with 11 bases in between. There are 15 residues in the CDR3.

This clonotype was seen at least ten times. The rearrangement uses TRBV28 and TRBJ2-7; no definite D call. Trimming left V 5 bases short and J 3 bases short, with 5 bases between. The CDR3 runs to 11 residues. CDR1 MDHEN and CDR2 SYDVKM come from the germline V gene. The CDR3: CASSRGYEQYF. CDR3 nucleotides: TGTGCCAGCAGTCGTGGCTACGAGCAGTACTTC.

The V and J genes are TRBV12-3 or TRBV12-4 and TRBJ2-2, with TRBD1 matching over 7 bases. The V segment lost 6 bases and the J segment 5 bases; nucleotides outside the gene matches: 6. This CDR3 is 14 amino acids long. The CDR3 sequence: CASSQGVWTGELFF. The CDR3 DNA is TGTGCCAGCAGCCAGGGGGTATGGACCGGGGAGCTGTTTTTT.

This clonotype was seen repeatedly, ten times or more. The V call is TRBV7-2, the J call TRBJ2-2; D unclear. In germline, CDR1 is SGHTA, CDR2 FQGNSA. V gave up 1 base and J gave up 7 bases, with 7 bases separating them. The CDR3 covers 13 residues. In nucleotides, the CDR3 is TGTGCCAGCAGCTTAGTAGGGATCGGGGAGCTGTTTTTT. This codes for CASSLVGIGELFF. The full variable domain, with the rest looked up from reference TRBV7-2 and TRBJ2-2, is GAGVSQSPSNKVTEKGKDVELRCDPISGHTALYWYRQSLGQGLEFLIYFQGNSAPDKSGLPSDRFSAERTGGSVSTLTIQRTQQEDSAVYLCASSLVGIGELFFGEGSRLTVL.